A single sample gave rise to the 20 T cell receptor beta chains below, sequenced in a study of CD8 T cells in ankylosing spondylitis. Each CDR3 protein is one row after TCRdb ran MiXCR on the 5' RACE reads. Among fewer than 35,000 distinct CDR3 sequences listed, about 31% were seen once. Source material: synovial fluid, either unsorted or a sorted T cell fraction (not recorded which). The receptor set was obtained from a male donor with ankylosing spondylitis.

This clonotype was detected a few times. The genes are TRBV7-9 and TRBJ2-7; 8 positions agree with TRBD1. Germline V lookup: CDR1 SEHNR, CDR2 FQNEAQ (reference sequence). The CDR3 covers 13 residues. V was pared by 4 bases and J by 3 bases, with 2 bases of the junction left unmatched. The CDR3: CASSSGTGYEQYF. Written as DNA, the CDR3 is TGTGCCAGCAGCTCCGGGACAGGCTACGAGCAGTACTTC.

This clonotype turned up a few times. The V call is TRBV3-1, the J call TRBJ1-2; TRBD1 matches at 8 bases. Germline values: CDR1 LGHDT, CDR2 YNNKEL (reference sequence). Trimming removed 4 bases from V and 4 bases from J; junction bases left unmatched: 8. This CDR3 is 15 amino acids long. CDR3 loop: CASSLRQGRAYGYTF. As DNA, the CDR3 is TGTGCCAGCAGCCTCAGACAGGGGAGGGCCTATGGCTACACCTTC.

This clonotype was recorded many times. This chain uses TRBV7-6 with TRBJ2-7; perhaps D is TRBD1 or TRBD2 (5 bases each). This CDR3 comprises 16 residues. Trimming took off 1 base at V and 0 bases at J, with 13 bases between the two ends. Germline CDR1 SGHVS, CDR2 FNYEAQ. CDR3 nucleotides: TGTGCCAGCAGCTTAGAACTCACGGGGCTCTCCTACGAGCAGTACTTC. This sequence encodes CASSLELTGLSYEQYF. The full variable domain, with the rest looked up from reference TRBV7-6 and TRBJ2-7, is GAGVSQSPRYKVTKRGQDVALRCDPISGHVSLYWYRQALGQGPEFLTYFNYEAQQDKSGLPNDRFSAERPEGSISTLTIQRTEQRDSAMYRCASSLELTGLSYEQYFGPGTRLTVT.

The chain recombines TRBV11-3 with TRBJ1-2; tentative D call: TRBD1 (6 bases). This CDR3 has 17 amino acids. V shed 3 bases and J shed 4 bases, with 21 bases lying between them. Germline V gene sequence: CDR1 SGHNT, CDR2 YENEEA. The CDR3 spells CASSFISLDRPSYGYTF. The DNA for the CDR3 is TGTGCCAGCAGCTTTATCTCTCTGGACAGACCCTCCTATGGCTACACCTTC.

This clonotype appeared once. The rearrangement joins TRBV11-3 to TRBJ2-4; no clear D. The CDR3 covers 13 residues. Deletions cut 1 base from V and 12 bases from J, with 13 bases between. Germline V gene sequence: CDR1 SGHNT, CDR2 YENEEA. CDR3 DNA: TGTGCCAGCAGCTTAGGTTCCCCTAACGATCAGTACTTC. Translation: CASSLGSPNDQYF.

This clonotype showed up just a few times. The chain uses TRBV7-9 and TRBJ2-3; TRBD2 agrees at 9 bases. The CDR3 is 16 amino acids. V gave up 4 bases and J gave up 0 bases; unmatched junction bases: 5. Germline CDR1 SEHNR, CDR2 FQNEAQ (reference sequence). The CDR3: CASSYTTSGSTDTQYF. Here the CDR3 DNA reads TGTGCCAGCAGCTATACAACTAGCGGGAGCACAGATACGCAGTATTTT.

In this sample, this clonotype turned up a few times. This chain links TRBV19 with TRBJ1-2; 8 bases match TRBD1. Germline CDR1 is LNHDA and CDR2 is SQIVND (reference sequence). The CDR3 has 16 residues. V lost 3 bases, J lost 2 bases, and 8 bases stayed unmatched. The DNA of the CDR3 is TGTGCCAGTAGTATCCCCCGGGCAGGGGGCAACTATGGCTACACCTTC. It translates to CASSIPRAGGNYGYTF.

CDR3 loop: CSARGTSGRTDTQYF. CDR3 DNA sequence: TGCAGTGCTAGAGGGACTAGCGGGAGGACAGATACGCAGTATTTT. The chain uses TRBV20-1 and TRBJ2-3; 14 bases map to TRBD2. V was clipped by 1 base and J by 3 bases; unmatched bases: 0. The CDR3 runs 15 residues. Germline lookup yields CDR1 DFQATT and CDR2 SNEGSKA (reference sequence).

This clonotype was picked up many times. This chain joins TRBV29-1 and TRBJ2-3; D remains unclear. Trimming left V 2 bases short and J 0 bases short, with 9 bases between. There are 14 residues in the CDR3. Germline-derived CDR1 and CDR2 are SQVTM and ANQGSEA. The CDR3 sequence is CSVETRLSTDTQYF. The CDR3 coding sequence is TGCAGCGTTGAAACCCGGCTAAGCACAGATACGCAGTATTTT.

The chain uses TRBV11-2 and TRBJ1-2, with TRBD1 as a possible D gene (5 bases). The CDR3 is 16 amino acids. V lost 2 bases to trimming and J lost 0 bases, with 13 bases between them. Germline V gives CDR1 SGHAT, CDR2 FQNNGV. The CDR3 spells CASSLIGTTPNYGYTF. CDR3 DNA sequence: TGTGCCAGCAGCTTAATTGGGACGACCCCTAACTATGGCTACACCTTC.

There are a few counts of this clonotype. The chain joins TRBV5-6 to TRBJ1-2; D remains ambiguous. The CDR3 loop spans 14 amino acids. Trimming left V 0 bases short and J 6 bases short, with 12 bases between. CDR1 is SGHDT and CDR2 is YYEEEE in the germline V gene. This chain's CDR3 is CASSLESGMDGYTF. The CDR3 nucleotides are TGTGCCAGCAGCTTGGAATCCGGGATGGATGGCTACACCTTC.

The CDR3 here is CASIEQGPDQPQHF. CDR3 nucleotide sequence: TGTGCCAGTATCGAGCAGGGACCCGATCAGCCCCAGCATTTT. The chain is built from TRBV19 and TRBJ1-5; tentative D call: TRBD1 (5 bases). The length of the CDR3 is 14 residues. V lost 7 bases to trimming and J lost 5 bases, with 15 bases between them. Germline CDR1 LNHDA, CDR2 SQIVND (reference sequence).

V and J are TRBV6-1 and TRBJ2-3, with D perhaps given as TRBD1 or TRBD2 (5 bases each). There are 15 residues in the CDR3. Per the germline V gene, CDR1 is MNHNS and CDR2 is SASEGT. V was cut by 6 bases and J by 2 bases, with 15 bases left in between. The CDR3 protein is CASRNRGGYTDTQYF. The CDR3 coding sequence is TGTGCCAGCAGGAACCGGGGCGGCTACACAGATACGCAGTATTTT.

This clonotype has ten or more counts. The CDR3: CSARARWADTQYF. CDR3 DNA sequence: TGCAGTGCTAGAGCCCGATGGGCAGATACGCAGTATTTT. The V and J genes are TRBV20-1 and TRBJ2-3; D is undetermined. The CDR3 totals 13 residues. Germline lookup yields CDR1 DFQATT and CDR2 SNEGSKA (reference sequence). V gave up 1 base and J gave up 4 bases, with 9 bases separating them.

This clonotype has a handful of counts. The chain uses TRBV6-4 and TRBJ1-2, with D hard to call. This CDR3 spans 14 amino acids. In germline, CDR1 is MRHNA, CDR2 SNTAGT. The ends were cut back, 0 bases at V and 5 bases at J, with 10 bases in the middle. In DNA form, the CDR3 reads TGTGCCAGCAGTGACTCGGCAGGTTCTTATGGCTACACCTTC. It specifies CASSDSAGSYGYTF.

DNA for the CDR3: TGTGCCAGCAGCCCTACCCCCCGACTAGCGGGAGGACTTAGGAGCACCGGGGAGCTGTTTTTT. This translates into CASSPTPRLAGGLRSTGELFF. The chain recombines TRBV11-2 with TRBJ2-2, with 13 bases identical to TRBD2. CDR3 size: 21 residues. V lost 5 bases, J lost 4 bases, and 19 bases stayed unmatched. The germline V gene has CDR1 SGHAT and CDR2 FQNNGV.

The chain combines TRBV13 with TRBJ2-7; TRBD1 might be the D (6 bases). In germline, CDR1 is PRHDT, CDR2 FYEKMQ (reference sequence). The CDR3 extends over 15 amino acids. The V and J ends lost 0 bases and 4 bases respectively, with 13 bases between them. Here the CDR3 reads CASSLGRGGHYEQYF. CDR3 nucleotide sequence: TGTGCCAGCAGCTTAGGCAGGGGTGGACATTACGAGCAGTACTTC.

This clonotype was counted a few times. This rearrangement joins TRBV5-1 to TRBJ2-7; D is unresolved. Per germline, CDR1 SGHRS and CDR2 YFSETQ. Trimming pared 2 bases from V and 4 bases from J, leaving 4 bases between. This CDR3 region has 11 residues. The CDR3 DNA reads TGCGCCAGCAGCTTTGGTTACGAGCAGTACTTC. It encodes CASSFGYEQYF.

The chain combines TRBV12-3 or TRBV12-4 with TRBJ2-2; D might be TRBD1 (5 bases). This CDR3 contains 14 residues. V lost 6 bases, J lost 1 base, and 9 bases lay in between. The CDR3 DNA reads as TGTGCCAGCAGACCGACAGAGAACACCGGGGAGCTGTTTTTT. This gives the protein CASRPTENTGELFF.

V gene TRBV5-1 combines with J gene TRBJ2-3; D not certain. This CDR3 has 16 residues. The V and J ends lost 4 bases and 2 bases respectively, with 17 bases between them. Germline values: CDR1 SGHRS, CDR2 YFSETQ. The CDR3 nucleotides read TGCGCCAGCAGCCCCGGACGCCGGCTTTTCACAGATACGCAGTATTTT. This encodes CASSPGRRLFTDTQYF.